The source of this T cell receptor beta chain is a study of cytomegalovirus exposure and HLA in healthy donors. CDR3 size: 14 residues. Trimming pared 6 bases from V and 15 bases from J, leaving 24 bases between. Germline V gene lookup returns CDR1 MNHNY and CDR2 SVGAGI (reference sequence). The PCR had 60 Vbeta and 13 Jbeta primers. Profiling relied on immunoSEQ multiplex PCR, and the TCRdb table lists in-frame clones only, not all of them. The sample includes around 140,000 clones, under 90% of them seen just once. Specimen: PBMCs. The rearrangement uses TRBV6-6 and TRBJ1-5; the D gene is possibly TRBD1 (6 bases). The receptor was isolated from a middle-aged man in good health and CMV-seronegative. CDR3: CASSPEGGRADPHF. CDR3 DNA sequence: TGTGCCAGCAGCCCCGAGGGGGGGCGAGCGGATCCGCATTTT.